This T cell receptor (beta chain) is drawn from a study of CD8 T cells in Susac syndrome. RNA was extracted with the RNeasy kit, and a quantity of roughly 0.5 to 1 ug was reverse transcribed using random hexamers. MiXCR, applied by TCRdb to the immunoSEQ multiplex PCR reads, yields one record per CDR3 protein. Among about 210,000 distinct CDR3 sequences listed, about 95% were seen once. This TCR derives from a human donor with Susac syndrome. The sample was CD4+ T cells from PBMCs.

The CDR3 coding sequence is TGTGCCAGCAGCTTAGTTAGTGGGGACAGCATTTCGGCAGATACGCAGTATTTT. It is translated as CASSLVSGDSISADTQYF. The V and J genes are TRBV7-2 and TRBJ2-3; the match to TRBD1 covers 7 bases. This CDR3 contains 18 residues. Germline values: CDR1 SGHTA, CDR2 FQGNSA. V shed 1 base, J shed 4 bases, and the junction held 14 bases outside the gene matches.